The 14 T cell receptor beta chains listed next were all sequenced from one sample in a study of cytomegalovirus exposure and HLA in healthy donors. A multiplex PCR was run with 60 Vbeta primers and 13 Jbeta primers. Using immunoSEQ multiplex PCR, the repertoire was profiled, and TCRdb retains in-frame clones only, with some absent. The sample has roughly 110,000 clones; approximately 82% are singletons. Sequenced: PBMCs. Every receptor here comes from a man between 35 and 55 years old in good health and CMV-seronegative.

J is TRBJ1-2 and V is TRBV2, with 7 bases that match TRBD1. Germline assignment: CDR1 SNHLY and CDR2 FYNNEI. The ends lost 5 bases at V and 8 bases at J; junction bases unmatched: 5. This CDR3 has 12 residues. The CDR3 protein is CASSLDRAGYTF. CDR3 bases: TGTGCCAGCAGTCTTGACAGGGCGGGCTACACCTTC.

The chain carries TRBV5-4 and TRBJ2-1; TRBD2 aligns across 8 bases. V lost 4 bases, J lost 2 bases, and 14 bases stayed unmatched. The length of the CDR3 is 18 residues. CDR1 and CDR2 from the germline V gene are SGHNT and YYREEE (reference sequence). The CDR3 bases are TGTGCCAGCAGCACCCGGGCTGCCGCGGGGGGAACCTACAATGAGCAGTTCTTC. It is translated as CASSTRAAAGGTYNEQFF.

This clone was detected only once. The same CDR3 also results from other DNA sequences found in this sample. The rearrangement links TRBV5-1 to TRBJ2-5; D is possibly TRBD2 (5 bases). V was pared by 7 bases and J by 0 bases, with 16 bases between. The CDR3 length is 15 residues. Germline loops: CDR1 SGHRS, CDR2 YFSETQ. CDR3 sequence reads: CASGLYTGNQETQYF. CDR3 in DNA: TGCGCCAGCGGTTTGTACACCGGGAACCAAGAGACCCAGTACTTC.

This chain connects TRBV6-5 to TRBJ1-2, with D uncertain. The germline V gene encodes CDR1 MNHEY and CDR2 SVGAGI. The V end lost 8 bases, the J end lost 1 base, and 8 bases lay between the germline ends. The CDR3 totals 12 residues. Here the CDR3 reads CASREVNYGYTF. The CDR3, as DNA: TGTGCCAGCCGTGAGGTTAACTATGGCTACACCTTC.

V and J are TRBV6-1 and TRBJ1-6, with TRBD1 identical over 9 bases. CDR3 size: 17 residues. Germline CDR1 is MNHNS and CDR2 is SASEGT. V shed 3 bases, J shed 5 bases, and the junction held 8 bases outside the gene matches. CDR3 DNA sequence: TGTGCCAGCAGTGACCCGGGACAGGGATCTGATAATTCACCCCTCCACTTT. Amino acids: CASSDPGQGSDNSPLHF.

The gene calls are TRBV15 and TRBJ2-7; D is perhaps TRBD1 (6 bases). The V and J ends lost 1 base and 1 base respectively, with 11 bases between them. CDR3 length: 15 residues. The germline V gene encodes CDR1 LNHNV and CDR2 YYDKDF (reference sequence). For the CDR3, the DNA is TGTGCCACCAGCAGAGGCCAACAGGGATCCTACGAGCAGTACTTC. Translated, it gives CATSRGQQGSYEQYF.

The V and J genes are TRBV7-2 and TRBJ2-2; D is possibly TRBD2 (5 bases). The CDR3 is 14 amino acids. CDR1 and CDR2 from the germline V gene are SGHTA and FQGNSA. Trimming removed 7 bases from V and 4 bases from J, with 13 bases in between. The CDR3 sequence is CASIQQRTTGELFF. CDR3 DNA sequence: TGTGCCAGCATTCAACAGCGGACCACCGGGGAGCTGTTTTTT. Drawing the rest from reference TRBV7-2 and TRBJ2-2, the complete variable domain is GAGVSQSPSNKVTEKGKDVELRCDPISGHTALYWYRQSLGQGLEFLIYFQGNSAPDKSGLPSDRFSAERTGGSVSTLTIQRTQQEDSAVYLCASIQQRTTGELFFGEGSRLTVL.

CDR3: CASTPLVTQYF. The CDR3 nucleotides are TGTGCCAGCACCCCTCTCGTGACCCAGTACTTC. The chain uses TRBV11-3 and TRBJ2-5; no definite D call. Trimming took 7 bases from V and 7 from J, leaving 10 bases between them. Looked up from germline, CDR1 is SGHNT and CDR2 is YENEEA. This CDR3 comprises 11 residues.

The rearrangement uses TRBV18 and TRBJ2-7; the match to TRBD1 covers 7 bases. The CDR3 runs to 12 residues. Per germline, CDR1 KGHSH and CDR2 LQKENI. V lost 4 bases to trimming and J lost 3 bases; unmatched junction nucleotides: 0. The CDR3 sequence: CASSRTGYEQYF. CDR3 coding DNA: TGTGCCAGCTCACGGACAGGCTACGAGCAGTACTTC. Supplemented by reference TRBV18 and TRBJ2-7, the full variable domain reads NAGVMQNPRHLVRRRGQEARLRCSPMKGHSHVYWYRQLPEEGLKFMVYLQKENIIDESGMPKERFSAEFPKEGPSILRIQQVVRGDSAAYFCASSRTGYEQYFGPGTRLTVT.

This chain joins TRBV11-1 and TRBJ2-5; D unclear. Germline loops: CDR1 SGHAT, CDR2 FQDESV (reference sequence). This CDR3 is built from 14 residues. V dropped 3 bases and J dropped 0 bases, with 8 bases sitting between them. The DNA of the CDR3 is TGTGCCAGCAGCTTGAACTCCAACCAAGAGACCCAGTACTTC. Encoded protein: CASSLNSNQETQYF.

This rearrangement joins TRBV2 to TRBJ2-3, with 7 nucleotides matching TRBD1. Trimming removed 7 bases from V and 5 bases from J; junction bases left unmatched: 12. Germline CDR1 reads SNHLY; CDR2 reads FYNNEI. There are 15 residues in the CDR3. The CDR3 loop reads CASIPQGLSGDTQYF. CDR3 nucleotides: TGTGCCAGCATACCACAGGGGCTTTCAGGAGATACGCAGTATTTT.

V is TRBV11-3 and J is TRBJ2-1; no firm D call. From germline, CDR1 is SGHNT and CDR2 YENEEA. The CDR3 length is 13 residues. Between the trimmed V and J ends, which lost 3 bases and 4 bases, there was a span of 7 bases. CDR3 sequence reads: CASSFGPYNEQFF. The CDR3 nucleotides are TGTGCCAGCAGCTTTGGCCCGTACAATGAGCAGTTCTTC.

The chain combines TRBV29-1 with TRBJ2-5; 7 nucleotides line up with TRBD1. CDR1 and CDR2 (germline): SQVTM, ANQGSEA. This CDR3 contains 13 residues. The V segment lost 7 bases and the J segment 4 bases; nucleotides outside the gene matches: 9. CDR3 amino acids: CSASQGVGETQYF. For the CDR3, the DNA is TGCAGCGCCAGTCAGGGGGTTGGAGAGACCCAGTACTTC.

J is TRBJ2-1 and V is TRBV7-9; TRBD2 aligns across 9 bases. V gave up 5 bases and J gave up 7 bases; unmatched junction bases: 12. The CDR3 runs to 16 residues. Germline values: CDR1 SEHNR, CDR2 FQNEAQ (reference sequence). The CDR3 region is CASSPVGAGGANEQFF. The CDR3 nucleotides read TGTGCCAGCAGCCCCGTGGGAGCGGGGGGCGCGAATGAGCAGTTCTTC.